This T cell receptor beta chain is from a study of CD8+ T cells in alopecia areata. CDR1 and CDR2 (germline): SGDLS, YYNGEE. The CDR3 length is 15 residues. The germline V and J ends were trimmed by 4 bases and 3 bases, with 16 bases remaining between them. Reverse transcription of extracted RNA yielded cDNA, which provided the sequencing template. Libraries were prepared by immunoSEQ multiplex PCR; TCRdb keeps only in-frame clonotypes and omits some of them. Of 150,000 to 250,000 clones listed, roughly 50% are singletons. Treatment specified: oral pan-JAK inhibitor, 5-10 mg twice daily. This clone has a handful of counts.

The source material was CD4+ T cells sorted from blood, sampled at week 24, from a patient treated with tofacitinib. This clonotype originated in a human donor with alopecia areata. This sequence joins TRBV9 and TRBJ2-5, with D perhaps being TRBD1 or TRBD2 (5 bases each). Written as DNA, the CDR3 is TGTGCCAGCAGCTCAGGGTGGGGGAGAGAAGAGACCCAGTACTTC. Translating gives CASSSGWGREETQYF.